The following is a TCR beta chain sequence with its context. Its antigen is still unknown. Other DNA sequences in this sample translate to the same CDR3. The data were taken from a study of a mutant IDH1 vaccine in newly diagnosed glioma. Background on the study: Treated patients were approximately 62% male, roughly 38% female, mean age around 40 years. Study-wide results and caveats: Most patients, around 93%, showed vaccine-induced immune responses.

This table comes from immunoSEQ multiplex PCR, and its TCRdb copy is limited to in-frame clones, with some not included. The sample lists some 120,000 clones; around 77% were seen once. CDR1 is SGHKS and CDR2 is YYEKEE in the germline V gene (reference sequence). The V gene end was trimmed by 4 bases and the J gene end by 4 bases; junction bases not matched to a gene: 4. CDR3 length: 14 amino acids. Time point indicated: week 11, during vaccination. Vaccination used 300 ug of mutant IDH1 20-mer peptide per dose, with topical imiquimod. The V gene is TRBV5-5, the J gene TRBJ1-5, with 8 bases that match TRBD1. The sequencing here drew on PBMCs, taken from a glioma patient whose treatment included an IDH1 peptide vaccine. The sequence was collected from a man aged 35 to 55 with glioma. CDR3 sequence reads: CASSLRQGNQPQHF. The DNA of the CDR3 is TGTGCCAGCAGCCTAAGACAGGGGAATCAGCCCCAGCATTTT.